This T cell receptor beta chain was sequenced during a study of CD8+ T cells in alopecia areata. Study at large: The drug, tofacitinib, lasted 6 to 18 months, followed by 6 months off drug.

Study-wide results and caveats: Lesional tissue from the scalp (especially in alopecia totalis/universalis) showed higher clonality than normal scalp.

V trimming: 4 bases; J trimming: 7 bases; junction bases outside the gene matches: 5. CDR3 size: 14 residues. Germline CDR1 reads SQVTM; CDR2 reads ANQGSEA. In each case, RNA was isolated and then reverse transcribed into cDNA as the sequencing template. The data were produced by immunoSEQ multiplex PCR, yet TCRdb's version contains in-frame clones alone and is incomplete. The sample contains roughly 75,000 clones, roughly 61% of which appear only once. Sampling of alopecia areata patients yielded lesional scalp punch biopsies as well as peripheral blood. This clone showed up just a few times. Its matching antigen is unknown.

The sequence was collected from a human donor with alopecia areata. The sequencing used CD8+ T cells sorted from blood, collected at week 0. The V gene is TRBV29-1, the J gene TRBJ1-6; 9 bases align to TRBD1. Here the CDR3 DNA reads TGCAGCGTTGCCGGGACAGGGCAGAATTCACCCCTCCACTTT. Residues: CSVAGTGQNSPLHF.